Listed below are T cell receptor beta chains from one sample, sequenced in a study of beta chain features in type 1 diabetes. Produced via immunoSEQ multiplex PCR; TCRdb's table is partial and in-frame only. This table holds a few hundred thousand clones, approximately 10% found once. Sequenced input: naive CD4+ T cells from blood. Receptors were obtained from a young woman in good health. Each CDR3 is given with its conserved first and last residue. The D gene is left open where the match is weak. For some rows the clone size is stated as once, few or many, or as a class when expanded; others skip it.

clone size: once
V gene: TRBV11-3
D gene: TRBD1
J gene: TRBJ2-5
CDR3 protein: CASSLGLDRGRETQYF
CDR3 DNA: TGTGCCAGCAGCTTGGGATTAGACAGGGGGCGAGAGACCCAGTACTTC

clone size: -
V gene: TRBV5-4
D gene: -
J gene: TRBJ1-1
CDR3 protein: CASKQGEGRTEAFF
CDR3 DNA: TGTGCCAGTAAACAGGGTGAAGGTCGGACTGAAGCTTTCTTT

clone size: -
V gene: TRBV18
D gene: TRBD2
J gene: TRBJ2-7
CDR3 protein: CASSPRDYRGEQYF
CDR3 DNA: TGTGCCAGCTCACCACGGGACTACCGCGGGGAGCAGTACTTC

clone size: -
V gene: TRBV7-2
D gene: TRBD2
J gene: TRBJ2-1
CDR3 protein: CASRQAASGRAIVNEQFF
CDR3 DNA: TGTGCCAGCAGACAGGCGGCTAGCGGGAGGGCCATCGTTAATGAGCAGTTCTTC

clone size: -
V gene: TRBV5-1
D gene: TRBD2
J gene: TRBJ2-7
CDR3 protein: CASSLTGGTPEQYF
CDR3 DNA: TGCGCCAGCAGCTTAACGGGGGGGACTCCCGAGCAGTACTTC

clone size: few
V gene: TRBV10-3
D gene: -
J gene: TRBJ2-1
CDR3 protein: CAISWTTSVNEQFF
CDR3 DNA: TGTGCCATCAGCTGGACTACCTCGGTCAATGAGCAGTTCTTC

clone size: few
V gene: TRBV5-1
D gene: -
J gene: TRBJ2-1
CDR3 protein: CASSTGTLLYNEQFF
CDR3 DNA: TGCGCCAGCAGCACCGGGACACTCCTCTACAATGAGCAGTTCTTC

clone size: -
V gene: TRBV28
D gene: TRBD2
J gene: TRBJ2-4
CDR3 protein: CASSLRGVGNIQYF
CDR3 DNA: TGTGCCAGCAGTTTACGGGGGGTGGGAAACATTCAGTACTTC

clone size: -
V gene: TRBV7-9
D gene: TRBD1
J gene: TRBJ1-5
CDR3 protein: CASSYGGPGQGNQPQHF
CDR3 DNA: TGTGCCAGCAGCTACGGGGGCCCGGGACAGGGCAATCAGCCCCAGCATTTT

clone size: few
V gene: TRBV19
D gene: TRBD1
J gene: TRBJ1-5
CDR3 protein: CASSIDYRGRIPDKGQPQHF
CDR3 DNA: TGTGCCAGTAGTATAGACTACAGGGGGCGGATCCCGGACAAAGGCCAGCCCCAGCATTTT

clone size: -
V gene: TRBV25-1
D gene: TRBD1
J gene: TRBJ2-2
CDR3 protein: CASSEIGTGGFTGELFF
CDR3 DNA: TGTGCCAGCAGTGAAATAGGGACAGGGGGGTTCACCGGGGAGCTGTTTTTT

clone size: few
V gene: TRBV19
D gene: TRBD1
J gene: TRBJ1-2
CDR3 protein: CASTGQIYGYTF
CDR3 DNA: TGTGCCAGTACGGGACAGATCTATGGCTACACCTTC

clone size: -
V gene: TRBV30
D gene: TRBD2
J gene: TRBJ2-7
CDR3 protein: CAWGRLAGAEQYF
CDR3 DNA: TGTGCCTGGGGGCGACTAGCGGGAGCCGAGCAGTACTTC

clone size: -
V gene: TRBV7-2
D gene: -
J gene: TRBJ1-5
CDR3 protein: CASSSSAVSSQPQHF
CDR3 DNA: TGTGCCAGCAGCTCGAGCGCAGTGTCGTCTCAGCCCCAGCATTTT

clone size: few
V gene: TRBV4-3
D gene: TRBD2
J gene: TRBJ2-7
CDR3 protein: CASSQLHSGTRGYEQYF
CDR3 DNA: TGCGCCAGCAGCCAATTACACTCCGGGACTAGAGGGTACGAGCAGTACTTC

clone size: -
V gene: TRBV30
D gene: -
J gene: TRBJ1-4
CDR3 protein: CAWSAGTPEKLFF
CDR3 DNA: TGTGCCTGGAGCGCCGGGACACCTGAAAAACTGTTTTTT

clone size: few
V gene: TRBV27
D gene: TRBD1
J gene: TRBJ2-2
CDR3 protein: CASSTDRGRGELFF
CDR3 DNA: TGTGCCAGCAGCACAGACAGGGGAAGAGGGGAGCTGTTTTTT

clone size: -
V gene: TRBV18
D gene: TRBD1
J gene: TRBJ2-7
CDR3 protein: CASSPLPGQGARVYEQYF
CDR3 DNA: TGTGCCAGCTCTCCTCTACCGGGACAGGGGGCGCGGGTTTACGAGCAGTACTTC

clone size: few
V gene: TRBV27
D gene: TRBD1
J gene: TRBJ1-2
CDR3 protein: CASSFTGGGYGYTF
CDR3 DNA: TGTGCCAGCAGTTTTACAGGGGGCGGCTATGGCTACACCTTC

clone size: few
V gene: TRBV28
D gene: TRBD2
J gene: TRBJ2-1
CDR3 protein: CASSSRLAKSSYNEQFF
CDR3 DNA: TGTGCCAGCAGTTCTAGACTAGCTAAGAGCTCCTACAATGAGCAGTTCTTC

clone size: -
V gene: TRBV5-4
D gene: TRBD1
J gene: TRBJ2-6
CDR3 protein: CASSLSRAGGTGANVLTF
CDR3 DNA: TGTGCCAGCAGCCTATCTAGGGCAGGGGGCACCGGGGCCAACGTCCTGACTTTC

clone size: -
V gene: TRBV11-2
D gene: TRBD1
J gene: TRBJ2-7
CDR3 protein: CASSQGQHSYEQYF
CDR3 DNA: TGTGCCAGCAGCCAGGGACAGCACTCCTACGAGCAGTACTTC

clone size: few
V gene: TRBV18
D gene: -
J gene: TRBJ1-2
CDR3 protein: CASSQPDGAGGYTF
CDR3 DNA: TGTGCCAGCTCACAACCGGATGGGGCTGGAGGCTACACCTTC

clone size: -
V gene: TRBV7-3
D gene: -
J gene: TRBJ2-1
CDR3 protein: CASSLSGSYNEQFF
CDR3 DNA: TGTGCCAGCAGCTTGAGCGGGTCCTACAATGAGCAGTTCTTC

clone size: -
V gene: TRBV7-2
D gene: TRBD1
J gene: TRBJ1-3
CDR3 protein: CASIETGSGNTIYF
CDR3 DNA: TGTGCCAGCATCGAGACAGGGTCTGGAAACACCATATATTTT

clone size: few
V gene: TRBV5-4
D gene: TRBD2
J gene: TRBJ2-5
CDR3 protein: CASSTGLAGGPDETQYF
CDR3 DNA: TGTGCCAGCAGCACGGGACTAGCGGGAGGGCCGGATGAGACCCAGTACTTC

clone size: -
V gene: TRBV28
D gene: -
J gene: TRBJ1-2
CDR3 protein: CATGVGVRGYTF
CDR3 DNA: TGTGCCACCGGGGTTGGGGTCCGAGGCTACACCTTC

clone size: -
V gene: TRBV10-3
D gene: TRBD2
J gene: TRBJ2-7
CDR3 protein: CAIRDGTSGSHEQYF
CDR3 DNA: TGTGCCATCAGGGATGGGACTAGCGGGAGCCACGAGCAGTACTTC

clone size: -
V gene: TRBV4-3
D gene: -
J gene: TRBJ1-2
CDR3 protein: CASSQLNREVTYGYTF
CDR3 DNA: TGCGCCAGCAGCCAACTTAACAGGGAAGTAACCTATGGCTACACCTTC

clone size: -
V gene: TRBV7-2
D gene: -
J gene: TRBJ1-4
CDR3 protein: CASSLNGGNNEKLFF
CDR3 DNA: TGTGCCAGCAGCTTAAATGGGGGGAATAATGAAAAACTGTTTTTT

clone size: -
V gene: TRBV25-1
D gene: -
J gene: TRBJ2-1
CDR3 protein: CASSESGPANPRHNEQFF
CDR3 DNA: TGTGCCAGCAGTGAGTCTGGCCCAGCAAACCCGAGGCACAATGAGCAGTTCTTC

clone size: -
V gene: TRBV2
D gene: TRBD1
J gene: TRBJ1-2
CDR3 protein: CASSGQGYGYTF
CDR3 DNA: TGTGCCAGCAGCGGACAGGGCTATGGCTACACCTTC

clone size: few
V gene: TRBV7-6
D gene: TRBD2
J gene: TRBJ2-7
CDR3 protein: CASSLVAGASGEQYF
CDR3 DNA: TGTGCCAGCAGCTTAGTAGCGGGAGCGTCAGGAGAGCAGTACTTC

clone size: -
V gene: TRBV4-3
D gene: TRBD1
J gene: TRBJ2-1
CDR3 protein: CASSQDPSGQVDNEQFF
CDR3 DNA: TGCGCCAGCAGCCAAGATCCGAGCGGACAGGTCGACAATGAGCAGTTCTTC

clone size: -
V gene: TRBV7-9
D gene: -
J gene: TRBJ2-1
CDR3 protein: CASSFTDNEQFF
CDR3 DNA: TGTGCCAGCAGCTTCACTGACAATGAGCAGTTCTTC

clone size: -
V gene: TRBV5-1
D gene: -
J gene: TRBJ2-3
CDR3 protein: CASSLEGASTDTQYF
CDR3 DNA: TGCGCCAGCAGCTTGGAAGGGGCGAGCACAGATACGCAGTATTTT

clone size: once
V gene: TRBV5-1
D gene: -
J gene: TRBJ2-5
CDR3 protein: CASSVGSTGLPQETQYF
CDR3 DNA: TGCGCCAGCAGCGTGGGGTCGACGGGACTGCCCCAAGAGACCCAGTACTTC

clone size: -
V gene: TRBV29-1
D gene: TRBD1
J gene: TRBJ2-7
CDR3 protein: CSVYRGTGVIYEQYF
CDR3 DNA: TGCAGCGTTTATCGCGGGACAGGGGTAATCTACGAGCAGTACTTC

clone size: few
V gene: TRBV30
D gene: -
J gene: TRBJ2-1
CDR3 protein: CAWNRRTSSYNEQFF
CDR3 DNA: TGTGCCTGGAATAGGAGAACGAGCTCCTACAATGAGCAGTTCTTC

clone size: few
V gene: TRBV7-2
D gene: TRBD2
J gene: TRBJ2-4
CDR3 protein: CASSREGWVRAIQYF
CDR3 DNA: TGTGCCAGCAGCCGGGAGGGTTGGGTTAGGGCCATTCAGTACTTC